Following are 9 T cell receptor beta chains from one sample sequenced in a study of technical replicates of blood from several donors. Only in-frame clones appear in the TCRdb table, and some are missing; sequencing was by immunoSEQ multiplex PCR. The table has about 100,000 clones, approximately 94% seen once; the top ten hold 0.2% to 0.25%. The sequenced material came from T cells isolated from PBMCs. The receptors were gathered from a human donor in good health.

The chain carries TRBV2 and TRBJ1-1; D unclear. The germline V gene encodes CDR1 SNHLY and CDR2 FYNNEI. Trimming stripped 0 bases from V and 8 bases from J, with 16 bases between. This CDR3 comprises 15 residues. The CDR3 loop reads CASSEASSGGLEAFF. The CDR3, as DNA: TGTGCCAGCAGTGAAGCGAGTTCAGGCGGGTTGGAAGCTTTCTTT.

Details on this clone: Because the CDR3's place on the DNA is in doubt, the DNA is left out and the CDR3 is given as listed by TCRdb. The rearrangement joins TRBV5-1 to TRBJ2-7; the table's TRBD2 call for D was not verified on the DNA. Germline loops: CDR1 SGHRS, CDR2 YFSETQ. 16 amino acids form the CDR3, both terminal residues included. The CDR3 here is CASSSSSSGFVREQYF.

The rearrangement joins TRBV6-1 to TRBJ1-5; D is ambiguous. The CDR3 is made up of 13 amino acids. Germline values: CDR1 MNHNS, CDR2 SASEGT. V was trimmed by 6 bases and J by 5 bases, leaving 11 bases between them. This chain's CDR3 is CASRFIFYQPQHF. CDR3 in DNA: TGTGCCAGCAGATTTATTTTCTATCAGCCCCAGCATTTT.

This clone is a singleton in its sample. This chain links TRBV19 with TRBJ1-5; D is ambiguous. Germline V gene lookup returns CDR1 LNHDA and CDR2 SQIVND (reference sequence). The CDR3 consists of 16 residues. The V end was cut by 3 bases, the J end by 7 bases, with 19 bases between. DNA of the CDR3: TGTGCCAGTAGTATCCAGTCTTCGGTAGGAGGGCAGCCCCAGCATTTT. Protein product: CASSIQSSVGGQPQHF. The entire variable domain, with the rest obtained from reference TRBV19 and TRBJ1-5, is as follows: DGGITQSPKYLFRKEGQNVTLSCEQNLNHDAMYWYRQDPGQGLRLIYYSQIVNDFQKGDIAEGYSVSREKKESFPLTVTSAQKNPTAFYLCASSIQSSVGGQPQHFGDGTRLSIL.

Only a few counts were recorded for this clone. The CDR3 is CSASSPFGYTF. The CDR3 bases are TGCAGTGCTAGTTCCCCTTTTGGCTACACCTTC. This rearrangement joins TRBV20-1 to TRBJ1-2; D unresolved. V lost 3 bases and J 7 bases, leaving 9 bases between the germline ends. The CDR3 consists of 11 residues. Germline-derived CDR1 and CDR2 are DFQATT and SNEGSKA (reference sequence).

This sequence joins TRBV5-1 and TRBJ1-4; D gene ambiguous. This CDR3 has 16 residues. Germline CDR1 reads SGHRS; CDR2 reads YFSETQ. Trimming shortened V by 2 bases and J by 0 bases, and 11 bases separated the two germline ends. CDR3 nucleotides: TGCGCCAGCAGCTTTGAGGTGAAGGCAACTAATGAAAAACTGTTTTTT. Protein sequence: CASSFEVKATNEKLFF.

The chain links TRBV15 to TRBJ1-2; TRBD1 might be the D (5 bases). CDR1 is LNHNV, CDR2 YYDKDF, per germline (reference sequence). This CDR3 region has 15 residues. Trimming cost V 0 bases and J 3 bases, with 11 bases left between them. CDR3 residues: CATSRDRGSDYGYTF. For the CDR3, the DNA is TGTGCCACCAGCAGAGATAGGGGTTCAGACTATGGCTACACCTTC.

This clone was found once. The V and J genes are TRBV4-1 and TRBJ1-4; maybe TRBD1 (5 bases). The CDR3 extends over 16 amino acids. The germline V gene has CDR1 MGHRA and CDR2 YSYEKL. V was cut by 0 bases and J by 8 bases, with 16 bases left in between. CDR3 nucleotides: TGCGCCAGCAGCCAAGAACGGGCAGGGAATGGCGAAAAACTGTTTTTT. This gives the protein CASSQERAGNGEKLFF.

This chain joins TRBV5-1 and TRBJ1-2, with 10 positions matching TRBD1. Losses at the gene ends were 4 bases for V and 3 bases for J; bases not matched to a gene: 6. Germline lookup yields CDR1 SGHRS and CDR2 YFSETQ. This CDR3 contains 15 residues. Written as DNA, the CDR3 is TGCGCCAGCAGCCCGGACGGACAGGGGGACTATGGCTACACCTTC. Protein: CASSPDGQGDYGYTF.